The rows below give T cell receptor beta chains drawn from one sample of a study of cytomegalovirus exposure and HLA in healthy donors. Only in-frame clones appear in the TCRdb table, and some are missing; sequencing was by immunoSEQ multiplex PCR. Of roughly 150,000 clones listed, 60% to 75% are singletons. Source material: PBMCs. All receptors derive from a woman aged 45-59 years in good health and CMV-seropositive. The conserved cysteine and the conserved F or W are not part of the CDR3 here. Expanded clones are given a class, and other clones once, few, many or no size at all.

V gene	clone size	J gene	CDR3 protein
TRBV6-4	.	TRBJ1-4	ASRNRGSNEKLF
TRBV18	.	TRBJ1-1	ASSIGPVNTEAF
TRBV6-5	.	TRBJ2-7	ASSYKLSYEQY
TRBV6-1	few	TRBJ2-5	ASSDSGLDQTQY
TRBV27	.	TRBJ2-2	ASSLVGATGELF
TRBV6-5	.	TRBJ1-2	ASSYLGSYGYT
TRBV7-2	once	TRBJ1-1	ASSSATDRRGNTEAF
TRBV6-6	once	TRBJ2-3	ASSYSKSGGTDTQY
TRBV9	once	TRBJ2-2	ASGYSSGGTGELF
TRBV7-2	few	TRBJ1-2	ASSLEAGGYGYT
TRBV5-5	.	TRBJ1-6	ASSFRDRTNSPLH
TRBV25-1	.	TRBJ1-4	ASSEGSSYQGEKLF
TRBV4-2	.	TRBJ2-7	ASSHTRPGQRYSEQY
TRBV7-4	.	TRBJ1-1	ASIARDKPGNTEAF
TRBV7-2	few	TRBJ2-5	ASSLGLAQETQY
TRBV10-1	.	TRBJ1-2	ASSPDRHYGYT
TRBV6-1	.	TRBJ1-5	AGSGFNQPQH
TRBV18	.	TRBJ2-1	ASSLHRDIAYNEQF
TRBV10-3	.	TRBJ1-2	AIKPGQGDYGYT
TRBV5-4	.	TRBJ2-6	ASSNLGTKVAGANVLT
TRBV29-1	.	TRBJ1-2	SFRTNYGYT
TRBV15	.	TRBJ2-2	ATSRELAGAASNTGELF
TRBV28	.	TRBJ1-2	ASNTDYGYT
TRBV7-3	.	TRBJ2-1	ASGPSGGAGEQF
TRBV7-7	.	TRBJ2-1	ASSVGGGTSEQF
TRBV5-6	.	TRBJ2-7	ASTLISADRGLY
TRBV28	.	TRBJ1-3	ASSLPSDRGSGNTIY
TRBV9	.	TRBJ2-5	ASSPHGEYQETQY
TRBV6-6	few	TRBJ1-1	ASHTGRGGTEAF